What follows describes a single T cell receptor (beta chain). Its antigen is still unknown. The data derive from a study of siplizumab effects on memory and regulatory T cells. Germline V CDR1 and CDR2: MDHEN, SYDVKM. The CDR3 has 15 amino acids. J was trimmed by 5 bases and V by 4 bases; bases with no gene match: 8. Study-level findings and limits: Contribution to the alloresponse seemed major for naive T cells, which also seemed more diverse than memory cells.

Sequencing was performed with immunoSEQ multiplex PCR; in TCRdb, only in-frame clones are kept and a portion is missing. The sample has more than 85,000 clones, roughly 92% seen once. This sequence joins TRBV28 and TRBJ2-7, with 10 bases lining up with TRBD1. This TCR was sampled from a human donor in good health. Specimen: CD4+ T cells sorted from blood. The CDR3 spells CASSSGQGVFHEQYF. The CDR3 region has the DNA TGTGCCAGCAGTTCAGGACAGGGGGTTTTTCACGAGCAGTACTTC.